This TCR beta chain was observed in a study of cytomegalovirus exposure and HLA in healthy donors. Trimming pared 6 bases from V and 0 bases from J, leaving 11 bases between. The CDR3 is made up of 14 amino acids. CDR1 and CDR2 from the germline V gene are LNHDA and SQIVND (reference sequence). PCR used 60 Vbeta primers and 13 Jbeta primers. Assay used: immunoSEQ multiplex PCR; TCRdb lists only in-frame clones, some missing. The sample carries about 150,000 clones, about 80% recorded once. The origin of this receptor is a man aged 18-30 years in good health and CMV-seronegative. This chain uses TRBV19 with TRBJ2-5; D may be TRBD2 (7 bases). Sequencing was done on a sample of PBMCs. CDR3 region: CASSGGLNQETQYF. The CDR3 DNA is TGTGCCAGTAGCGGGGGGCTCAACCAAGAGACCCAGTACTTC.